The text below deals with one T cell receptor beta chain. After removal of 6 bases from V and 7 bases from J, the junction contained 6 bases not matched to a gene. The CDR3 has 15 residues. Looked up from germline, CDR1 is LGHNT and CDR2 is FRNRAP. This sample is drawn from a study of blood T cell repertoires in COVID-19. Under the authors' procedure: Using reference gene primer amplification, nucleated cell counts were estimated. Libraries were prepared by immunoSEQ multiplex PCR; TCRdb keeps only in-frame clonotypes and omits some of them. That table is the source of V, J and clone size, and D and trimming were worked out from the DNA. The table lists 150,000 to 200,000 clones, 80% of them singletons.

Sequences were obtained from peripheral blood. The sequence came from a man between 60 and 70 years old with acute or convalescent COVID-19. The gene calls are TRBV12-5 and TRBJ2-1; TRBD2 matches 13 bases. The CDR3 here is CASGLRTSGGNEQFF. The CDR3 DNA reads TGTGCTAGTGGCCTTCGGACTAGCGGGGGAAATGAGCAGTTCTTC.